What follows is one TCR beta chain and its context. No antigen is known for it. PCR was performed a second time for 7 to 11 cycles using a sample-barcoded 5' primer and a J-beta primer mix. Each cDNA molecule was tagged by a template-switch adaptor with 12 random nucleotides. One entry per CDR3 protein, called by TCRdb with MiXCR from the 5' RACE reads. Of about 720,000 distinct CDR3 sequences listed, 20% to 25% are singletons. This specimen belongs to a study of blood T cells in healthy people across ages. The study's findings and limits: Per million T cells, TCR beta diversity dropped about linearly as age rose. Fewer expanded clones and more diversity marked long-lived versus aged donors.

All donors came from Russia, were Caucasian and healthy, and spanned ages roughly 6 to 100. Germline CDR1 reads MGHDK; CDR2 reads SYGVNS. The CDR3 is 11 residues long. V was clipped by 6 bases and J by 12 bases, with 14 bases between them. The TCR sequence derives from an older man in good health. This rearrangement joins TRBV25-1 to TRBJ1-2; D uncertain. The sequencing sample was made of blood. CDR3 nucleotides: TGTGCCAGCAGCGCCGGGGTCGGCCACACCTTC. This sequence encodes CASSAGVGHTF.